This entry is about one T cell receptor (beta chain). Its binding antigen is unknown. Per-nucleotide qualities are absent, and no much larger clonotype sits a single base away. The source of the sample is a study of sequential checkpoint blockade in melanoma (dated by TCRdb to between 2017 and 2020). For context, the study as a whole: In a 1:1 randomization, patients received either first-line nivolumab then ipilimumab (arm A) or ipilimumab then nivolumab (arm B). Maintenance nivolumab came after each of the two trial sequences. In about 80% of the matched pre- and post-treatment tumor biopsy pairs, both biopsies came from the same lesion. Over 20 patients had matched tumor biopsies taken before treatment and at week 13, after single-agent nivolumab (arm A) or ipilimumab (arm B). DNA from about 90 pretreatment melanoma tumor samples underwent TCRbeta immunosequencing.

Overall results and qualifications from the work: In the nivolumab-first arm (arm A), pretreatment tumor TIL clonality was associated with response (P = .04). Validation of the response-prediction model combining TCR metrics and mutation burden is needed in larger, independent patient cohorts. Tumor T-cell fraction and clonality correlated with PD-L1 staining and CD8+ T-cell counts but not with mutational load. Small sample sizes and reduced statistical power limited the within-arm analyses of tumor T-cell fraction. Patients whose tumor T-cell fraction and clonality increased by week 13 were about 30 times more likely to achieve clinical benefit.

Per the publication, the treatment or condition label means: randomized to nivolumab then ipilimumab (arm A) or the reverse (arm B). None of the patients in the trial had previously been given DNA-damaging chemotherapy. Samples were obtained from patients with melanoma enrolled in CheckMate 064, a randomized, open-label phase II trial of sequential checkpoint blockade. Genomic DNA from formalin-fixed paraffin-embedded (FFPE) tissue samples was used for tumor TCR sequencing. The immunoSEQ Assay was used to immunosequence TCRbeta CDR3 regions from genomic DNA. Before high-throughput sequencing, genomic DNA was amplified using bias-controlled multiplex PCR. The authors' analysis ran thus. To quantify the absolute abundance of each unique TCRbeta CDR3 region, the sequences were collapsed and filtered. Clonality, defined as 1 minus Pielou's evenness, was calculated using only productive rearrangements. Tumor T-cell fraction was calculated by normalizing TCRbeta template counts to the amount of usable DNA, which was estimated from several housekeeping genes. A previously published method was used to identify clones with significantly greater frequencies in on-treatment samples than in baseline samples. This immuneACCESS table, as held by TCRdb, lists in-frame sequences with V and J called but not all clones. Of the missing ones, under half trace to an unresolved V gene in checked studies; the others have no known cause. V and J calls plus clone size are reproduced from that table; the DNA served to infer D and trimming. The sample has roughly 9,000 clones on record, 25% to 30% of them singletons. Less than 25% of the sample lies in the top ten.

The CDR3 holds 13 amino acids from the cysteine to the phenylalanine. Just the 39-base CDR3 DNA is kept, in frame starting at base 1. Trimming at the junction amounts to 4 bases on V and 1 base on J, and the germline ends lie 8 bases apart. Via the germline V gene, CDR1 is SGDLS and CDR2 YYNGEE. The rearrangement combines TRBV9 with TRBJ2-5; a weak D assignment points to TRBD2 (6 bases agree). The sample consisted of tumor tissue (inferred from file names), taken from a patient given nivolumab and ipilimumab in sequence. The sequence came from a human donor with melanoma. The CDR3 region reads CASSRGLQETQYF. The DNA sequence is TGTGCCAGCAGCCGGGGACTCCAAGAGACCCAGTACTTC.